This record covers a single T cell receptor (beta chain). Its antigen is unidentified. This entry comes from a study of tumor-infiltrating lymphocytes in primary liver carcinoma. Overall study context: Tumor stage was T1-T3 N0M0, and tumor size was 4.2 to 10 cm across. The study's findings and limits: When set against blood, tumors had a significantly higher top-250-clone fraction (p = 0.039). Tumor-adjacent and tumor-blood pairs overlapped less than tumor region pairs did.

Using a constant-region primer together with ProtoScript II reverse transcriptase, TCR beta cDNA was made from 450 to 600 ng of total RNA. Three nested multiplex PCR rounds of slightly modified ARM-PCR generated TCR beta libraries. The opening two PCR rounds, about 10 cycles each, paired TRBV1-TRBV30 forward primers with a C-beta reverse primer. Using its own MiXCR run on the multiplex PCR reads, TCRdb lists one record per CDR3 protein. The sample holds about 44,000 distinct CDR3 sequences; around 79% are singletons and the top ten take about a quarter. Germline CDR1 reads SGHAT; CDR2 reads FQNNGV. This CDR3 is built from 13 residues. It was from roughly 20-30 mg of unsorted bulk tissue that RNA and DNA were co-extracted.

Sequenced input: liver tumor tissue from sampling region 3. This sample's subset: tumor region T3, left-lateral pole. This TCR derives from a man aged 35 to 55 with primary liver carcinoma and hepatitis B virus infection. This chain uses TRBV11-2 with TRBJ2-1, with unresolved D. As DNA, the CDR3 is TGTGTCAGTAGCCTAGGCCTAGGCAATGAGCAGTTCTTC. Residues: CVSSLGLGNEQFF.